Listed below are T cell receptor beta chains from one sample, sequenced in a study of blood T cell repertoires in COVID-19. Clones were read by immunoSEQ multiplex PCR, and TCRdb kept only the in-frame ones, dropping some. The repertoire holds hundreds of thousands of clones, with 85% as singletons. The sample consisted of peripheral blood. Receptor source: a woman in her late teens or twenties with acute or convalescent COVID-19. Both conserved end residues are part of each CDR3.

J	V	CDR3
TRBJ2-5	TRBV7-6	CASSLEGRETQYF
TRBJ1-5	TRBV10-3	CAISEGAYSNQPQHF
TRBJ1-5	TRBV15	CATSRDLGESRGHNQPQHF
TRBJ1-1	TRBV2	CASGLGTGVTEAFF
TRBJ1-1	TRBV5-1	CASSLSRGGNTEAFF
TRBJ2-1	TRBV24-1	CATSDLGTSGTFNEQFF
TRBJ1-5	TRBV7-3	CASSPPRGKNSNQPQHF
TRBJ2-4	TRBV28	CASSLLAWGLAKNIQYF
TRBJ1-1	TRBV5-5	CASSLDRVTEAFF
TRBJ2-3	TRBV19	CASSILAGSPDTQYF
TRBJ1-1	TRBV6-5	CADRQGITEAFF
TRBJ2-2	TRBV18	CASSPAGGNGYTGELFF
TRBJ2-7	TRBV28	CASRPGYYEQYF
TRBJ2-2	TRBV11-3	CASSLEGRGTGELFF